Listed here is a single T cell receptor (beta chain). The data are from a study of cytotoxic CD8 clonotypes in ibrutinib-treated CLL. CDR3 length: 14 amino acids. V was shortened by 0 bases and J by 2 bases, with 7 bases between the two germline ends. Assay: immunoSEQ multiplex PCR; the TCRdb copy retains only in-frame clones and omits some. The sample lists more than 200,000 clones, approximately 70% seen once, with around 5.9% in the top ten. This clonotype was obtained from a human donor with chronic lymphocytic leukemia. Sequenced here: PBMCs, sampled after 12 months of ibrutinib treatment. The V call is TRBV23-1, the J call TRBJ1-2; D remains ambiguous. TRBV23-1 is an ORF, with its function uncertain. CDR3 sequence reads: CASSQSGENYGYTF. In DNA form, the CDR3 reads TGCGCCAGCAGTCAATCGGGAGAAAACTATGGCTACACCTTC.